Reported below is one T cell receptor (beta chain). CDR3 size: 13 residues. The J segment lost 4 bases and the V segment lost 4 bases, leaving 1 base of the junction unmatched. Germline V gene data show CDR1 as MGHDK and CDR2 as SYGVNS. TCRdb keeps only in-frame clones here, not all; method: immunoSEQ multiplex PCR. The profile shows about 160,000 clones, approximately 90% of them singletons. This specimen comes from a study of T cell responses to AZD1222 COVID-19 vaccine. This sequence joins TRBV25-1 and TRBJ2-7; 10 nucleotides align to TRBD1. The specimen was peripheral blood, collected on day 0 of MenACWY control vaccination. The receptor was isolated from an adult in good health. CDR3 sequence: CASSGGQGYEQYF. Here the CDR3 DNA reads TGTGCCAGCAGTGGGGGACAGGGGTACGAGCAGTACTTC.